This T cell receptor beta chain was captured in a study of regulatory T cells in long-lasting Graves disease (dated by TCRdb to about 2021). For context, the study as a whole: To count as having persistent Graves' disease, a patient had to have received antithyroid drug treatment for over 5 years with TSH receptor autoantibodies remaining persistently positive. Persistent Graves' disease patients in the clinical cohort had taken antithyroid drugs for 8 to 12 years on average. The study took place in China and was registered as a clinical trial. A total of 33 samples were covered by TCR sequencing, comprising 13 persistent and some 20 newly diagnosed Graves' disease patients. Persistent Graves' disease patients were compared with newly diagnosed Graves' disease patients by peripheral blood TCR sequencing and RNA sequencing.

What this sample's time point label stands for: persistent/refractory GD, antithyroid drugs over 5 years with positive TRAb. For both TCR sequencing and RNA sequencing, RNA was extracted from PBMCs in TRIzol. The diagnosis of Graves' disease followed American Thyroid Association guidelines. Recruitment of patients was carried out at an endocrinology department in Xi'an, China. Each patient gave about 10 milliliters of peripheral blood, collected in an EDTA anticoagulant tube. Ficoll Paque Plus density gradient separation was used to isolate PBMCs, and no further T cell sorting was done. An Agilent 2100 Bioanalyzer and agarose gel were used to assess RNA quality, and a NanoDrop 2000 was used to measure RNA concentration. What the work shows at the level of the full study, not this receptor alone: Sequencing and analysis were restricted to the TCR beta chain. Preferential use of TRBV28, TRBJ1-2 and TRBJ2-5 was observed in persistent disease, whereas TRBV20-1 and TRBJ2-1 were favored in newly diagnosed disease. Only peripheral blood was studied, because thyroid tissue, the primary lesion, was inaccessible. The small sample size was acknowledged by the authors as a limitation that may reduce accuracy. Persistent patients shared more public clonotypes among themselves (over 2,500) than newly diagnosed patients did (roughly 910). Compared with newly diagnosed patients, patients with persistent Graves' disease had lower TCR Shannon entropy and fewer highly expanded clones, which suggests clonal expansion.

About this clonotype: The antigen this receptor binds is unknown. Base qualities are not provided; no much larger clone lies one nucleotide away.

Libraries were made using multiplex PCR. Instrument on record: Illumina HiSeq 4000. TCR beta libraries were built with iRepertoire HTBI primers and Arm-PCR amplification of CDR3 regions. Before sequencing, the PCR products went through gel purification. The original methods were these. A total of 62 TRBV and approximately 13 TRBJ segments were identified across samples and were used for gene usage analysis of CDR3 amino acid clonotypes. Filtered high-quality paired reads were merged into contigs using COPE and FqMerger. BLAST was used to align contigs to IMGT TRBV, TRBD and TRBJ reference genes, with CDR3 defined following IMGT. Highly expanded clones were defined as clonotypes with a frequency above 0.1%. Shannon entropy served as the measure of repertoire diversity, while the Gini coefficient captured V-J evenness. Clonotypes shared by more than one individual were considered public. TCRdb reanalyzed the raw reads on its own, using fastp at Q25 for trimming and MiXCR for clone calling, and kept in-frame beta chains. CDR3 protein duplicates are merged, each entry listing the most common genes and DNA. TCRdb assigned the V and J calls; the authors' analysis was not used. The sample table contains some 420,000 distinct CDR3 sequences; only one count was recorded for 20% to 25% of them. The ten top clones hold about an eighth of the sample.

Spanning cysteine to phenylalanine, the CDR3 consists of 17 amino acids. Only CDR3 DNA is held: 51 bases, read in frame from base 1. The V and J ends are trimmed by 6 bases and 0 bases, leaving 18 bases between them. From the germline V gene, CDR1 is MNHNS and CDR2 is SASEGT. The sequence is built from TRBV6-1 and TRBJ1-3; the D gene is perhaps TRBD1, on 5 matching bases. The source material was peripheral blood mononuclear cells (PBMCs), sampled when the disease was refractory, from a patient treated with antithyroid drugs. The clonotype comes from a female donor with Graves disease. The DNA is TGTGCCAGCAGACTAAGGGGCATTGAGAGCTCTGGAAACACCATATATTTT. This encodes CASRLRGIESSGNTIYF.